Below, 24 T cell receptor beta chains from the same sample are listed, as sequenced in a study of T cell changes during pregnancy in multiple sclerosis. Measured with immunoSEQ multiplex PCR; TCRdb has only the in-frame clones, and not every one. The sample holds tens of thousands of clones; 91% are singletons and the top ten take 0.86%. The sequencing here drew on peripheral blood, taken in the second trimester of pregnancy. These receptors were obtained from a female donor with multiple sclerosis, enrolled in a pregnancy study.

The J gene is TRBJ1-2, the V gene TRBV19, with TRBD1 identical over 8 bases. The germline gives CDR1 LNHDA, CDR2 SQIVND (reference sequence). The CDR3 is made up of 14 amino acids. Trimming at V came to 8 bases and at J to 2 bases, leaving 7 bases not matched to a gene. This CDR3 reads CASGDRGVNYGYTF. The CDR3 region has the DNA TGTGCCAGTGGCGACAGGGGTGTGAACTATGGCTACACCTTC. The complete variable domain, with remaining parts taken from reference TRBV19 and TRBJ1-2, reads DGGITQSPKYLFRKEGQNVTLSCEQNLNHDAMYWYRQDPGQGLRLIYYSQIVNDFQKGDIAEGYSVSREKKESFPLTVTSAQKNPTAFYLCASGDRGVNYGYTFGSGTRLTVV.

This chain links TRBV29-1 with TRBJ1-2, with 7 positions matching TRBD1. Germline lookup yields CDR1 SQVTM and CDR2 ANQGSEA. Trimming removed 6 bases from V and 4 bases from J; junction bases left unmatched: 8. The CDR3 is 13 residues long. CDR3 loop: CSVPRQGFYGYTF. The CDR3, as DNA: TGCAGCGTCCCTAGACAGGGCTTCTATGGCTACACCTTC.

The rearrangement links TRBV5-6 to TRBJ2-3, with a weak D call TRBD2 (6 bases). V lost 1 base, J lost 2 bases, and 17 bases lay in between. The CDR3 has 17 residues. Per germline, CDR1 SGHDT and CDR2 YYEEEE. This CDR3 reads CASSLPGAAGFTDTQYF. DNA for the CDR3: TGTGCCAGCAGCTTGCCTGGGGCGGCGGGGTTCACAGATACGCAGTATTTT. The complete variable domain, with remaining parts taken from reference TRBV5-6 and TRBJ2-3, reads DAGVTQSPTHLIKTRGQQVTLRCSPKSGHDTVSWYQQALGQGPQFIFQYYEEEERQRGNFPDRFSGHQFPNYSSELNVNALLLGDSALYLCASSLPGAAGFTDTQYFGPGTRLTVL.

The V and J genes are TRBV19 and TRBJ1-2, with a possible D match to TRBD1 (6 bases). Trimming removed 1 base from V and 5 bases from J, with 14 bases in between. Looked up from germline, CDR1 is LNHDA and CDR2 is SQIVND (reference sequence). The CDR3 contains 15 residues. This CDR3 is CASSIGGRGFYGYTF. CDR3 nucleotide sequence: TGTGCCAGTAGTATAGGGGGCAGGGGATTTTATGGCTACACCTTC.

This clone was seen ten or more times. V usage is TRBV2 and J usage is TRBJ1-5; 7 bases match TRBD1. V gave up 4 bases and J gave up 1 base; unmatched junction bases: 1. This CDR3 contains 14 residues. Germline CDR1 and CDR2: SNHLY and FYNNEI. CDR3 coding DNA: TGTGCCAGCAGTGTACAGGGGAGCAATCAGCCCCAGCATTTT. Translating gives CASSVQGSNQPQHF. Combining the CDR3 with reference TRBV2 and TRBJ1-5 gives the whole variable domain EPEVTQTPSHQVTQMGQEVILRCVPISNHLYFYWYRQILGQKVEFLVSFYNNEISEKSEIFDDQFSVERPDGSNFTLKIRSTKLEDSAMYFCASSVQGSNQPQHFGDGTRLSIL.

The J gene is TRBJ2-3, the V gene TRBV4-3, with TRBD2 identical over 13 bases. This CDR3 has 16 residues. Trimming removed 4 bases from V and 4 bases from J; junction bases left unmatched: 5. Germline V gene sequence: CDR1 LGHNA, CDR2 YSLEER. CDR3 coding DNA: TGCGCCAGCAGCCGTACTAGCGGGGGGGAAGCAGATACGCAGTATTTT. This codes for CASSRTSGGEADTQYF.

This chain links TRBV18 with TRBJ2-7, with D tentatively TRBD2 (6 bases). The CDR3 totals 14 residues. Germline V gene sequence: CDR1 KGHSH, CDR2 LQKENI. With 6 bases removed from V and 6 bases from J, the gap between germline ends came to 18 bases. CDR3 nucleotides: TGTGCCAGCTCCTTGGGCGGGGTCGGGCTCGAGCAGTACTTC. Amino acids: CASSLGGVGLEQYF.

V gene TRBV10-3 combines with J gene TRBJ1-3, with TRBD1 matching over 9 bases. Germline V CDR1 and CDR2: ENHRY, SYGVKD. This CDR3 is built from 14 residues. The junction had 5 bases not matched to a gene; V was cut back by 3 bases and J by 8 bases. The CDR3 spells CAISDFDRGDTIYF. CDR3 nucleotides: TGTGCCATCAGTGATTTCGACAGGGGGGACACCATATATTTT.

V usage is TRBV18 and J usage is TRBJ2-1; 11 positions agree with TRBD2. CDR1 and CDR2 (germline): KGHSH, LQKENI. CDR3 length equals 15 residues. The trim removed 5 bases at V and 8 bases at J, leaving 8 bases unmatched. In DNA form, the CDR3 reads TGTGCCAGCTCAAGAGGGACTAGCGGCGTCGATGAGCAGTTCTTC. Its translation: CASSRGTSGVDEQFF.

V and J are TRBV6-6 and TRBJ2-7; 10 nucleotides agree with TRBD1. The trim removed 7 bases at V and 4 bases at J, leaving 4 bases unmatched. This CDR3 comprises 13 residues. From germline, CDR1 is MNHNY and CDR2 SVGAGI (reference sequence). This chain's CDR3 is CASNRQGAYEQYF. DNA for the CDR3: TGTGCCAGCAACCGACAGGGGGCGTACGAGCAGTACTTC.

This rearrangement joins TRBV5-4 to TRBJ2-3; the match to TRBD1 covers 10 bases. This CDR3 region has 13 residues. With V trimmed by 4 bases and J by 4 bases, 0 bases remained unmatched. The germline V gene has CDR1 SGHNT and CDR2 YYREEE (reference sequence). The CDR3 spells CASSDRGPDTQYF. In nucleotides, the CDR3 is TGTGCCAGCAGCGACAGGGGGCCAGATACGCAGTATTTT.

DNA of the CDR3: TGTGCCAGCTCATCTCAGGGTTCTGGAAACACCATATATTTT. Translating it yields CASSSQGSGNTIYF. The genes are TRBV18 and TRBJ1-3, with D possibly TRBD1 on 5 matching bases. The germline V gene has CDR1 KGHSH and CDR2 LQKENI. The length of the CDR3 is 14 residues. The V end was cut by 5 bases, the J end by 1 base, with 9 bases between.

V is TRBV2 and J is TRBJ1-5, with D unresolved. The CDR3 runs to 13 residues. Germline CDR1 SNHLY, CDR2 FYNNEI. The V gene lost 5 bases and the J gene lost 3 bases, with 8 bases spanning the gap. The CDR3 spells CASSRDNNQPQHF. The DNA for the CDR3 is TGTGCCAGCAGTCGAGACAACAATCAGCCCCAGCATTTT.

In nucleotides, the CDR3 is TGTGCCAGCAGTGAAACTAGCGTTTTAGATACGCAGTATTTT. Translating gives CASSETSVLDTQYF. The chain employs TRBV6-4 and TRBJ2-3, with 7 bases lining up with TRBD2. Germline CDR1 reads MRHNA; CDR2 reads SNTAGT. V shed 3 bases and J 5 bases; nucleotides not matched to a gene: 5. CDR3 length equals 14 residues.

This CDR3 is CASSPSSYEQYF. The CDR3 DNA follows: TGTGCCAGCAGCCCTAGCTCCTACGAGCAGTACTTC. The chain has TRBV7-2 and TRBJ2-7, with unresolved D. The germline gives CDR1 SGHTA, CDR2 FQGNSA. V was cut by 5 bases and J by 0 bases, with 5 bases left in between. The CDR3 has 12 residues.

Note on this clone: Other DNA sequences in this sample translate to the same CDR3. V and J are TRBV11-3 and TRBJ2-3, with D possibly being TRBD2 (5 bases). The CDR3 length is 13 residues. Germline values: CDR1 SGHNT, CDR2 YENEEA. With 2 bases removed from V and 3 bases from J, the gap between germline ends came to 6 bases. In nucleotides, the CDR3 is TGTGCCAGCAGCTTATCGGGAACAGATACGCAGTATTTT. It encodes CASSLSGTDTQYF.

This clone was picked up one time. The chain combines TRBV5-1 with TRBJ2-3; D might be TRBD2 (7 bases). Trimming cost V 1 base and J 1 base, with 22 bases left between them. This CDR3 is built from 19 residues. The germline V gene encodes CDR1 SGHRS and CDR2 YFSETQ. CDR3 in amino acids: CASSLQGYGGLSGTDTQYF. In DNA, the CDR3 is TGCGCCAGCAGCTTGCAGGGGTACGGGGGGTTGTCAGGCACAGATACGCAGTATTTT.

V usage is TRBV15 and J usage is TRBJ2-1, with TRBD2 matching over 7 bases. Germline CDR1 LNHNV, CDR2 YYDKDF (reference sequence). This CDR3 region has 15 residues. Losses at the gene ends were 3 bases for V and 7 bases for J; bases not matched to a gene: 9. CDR3 DNA: TGTGCCACCAGCAGGGGGGGAGGGCAGTCGAATGAGCAGTTCTTC. Its translation: CATSRGGGQSNEQFF.

This clone was seen a single time. V is TRBV27 and J is TRBJ1-5; D call uncertain. Germline CDR1 MNHEY, CDR2 SMNVEV (reference sequence). The CDR3 is made up of 14 amino acids. Trimming took off 1 base at V and 6 bases at J, with 10 bases between the two ends. The CDR3: CASSLYGRSQPQHF. The CDR3 DNA is TGTGCCAGCAGTTTATATGGTCGGAGTCAGCCCCAGCATTTT.

This clone was detected once. The chain is built from TRBV10-3 and TRBJ1-4; no firm D call. CDR3 length: 15 amino acids. From germline, CDR1 is ENHRY and CDR2 SYGVKD. The V end lost 6 bases, the J end lost 0 bases, and 11 bases lay between the germline ends. The CDR3 loop reads CAIRAGGATNEKLFF. In DNA, the CDR3 is TGTGCCATCAGGGCCGGCGGAGCAACTAATGAAAAACTGTTTTTT.

The chain has TRBV11-1 and TRBJ2-5; 11 bases align to TRBD1. Germline trimming cut 5 bases from V and 1 base from J; bases unmatched to any gene: 9. The CDR3 runs to 17 residues. Per the germline V gene, CDR1 is SGHAT and CDR2 is FQDESV (reference sequence). The CDR3 coding sequence is TGTGCCAGCAGCCTATTAAGGGGACAGGGGGGCCAAGAGACCCAGTACTTC. The encoded protein is CASSLLRGQGGQETQYF.

This chain uses TRBV10-3 with TRBJ1-6; no clear D. The length of the CDR3 is 14 residues. Germline V gene sequence: CDR1 ENHRY, CDR2 SYGVKD. Trimming pared 7 bases from V and 8 bases from J, leaving 15 bases between. The DNA for the CDR3 is TGTGCCATCAAGCCACCACACGGAGATTCACCCCTCCACTTT. Translated: CAIKPPHGDSPLHF.

The chain couples TRBV2 to TRBJ2-5, with 8 bases fitting TRBD1. The CDR3 has 14 amino acids. V lost 7 bases to trimming and J lost 9 bases; unmatched junction nucleotides: 13. Germline-derived CDR1 and CDR2 are SNHLY and FYNNEI. The CDR3 bases are TGTGCCAGCACCGGGCAGCAGGGGGCCGCGGCCCAGTACTTC. Translated: CASTGQQGAAAQYF.

The chain links TRBV6-6 to TRBJ2-2; 7 bases map to TRBD1. With V trimmed by 6 bases and J by 1 base, 5 bases remained unmatched. This CDR3 is 15 amino acids long. Germline CDR1 and CDR2: MNHNY and SVGAGI (reference sequence). The CDR3 DNA sequence: TGTGCCAGCAGCCTCCGGACAGGGAACACCGGGGAGCTGTTTTTT. Protein: CASSLRTGNTGELFF.